Listed below are T cell receptor beta chains from one sample, sequenced in a study of cytomegalovirus exposure and HLA in healthy donors. TCRdb's table, derived via immunoSEQ multiplex PCR, lists solely in-frame clones and lacks some. The sample contains roughly 59,000 clones, nearly 95% of which appear only once. Source material: PBMCs. The source is a man younger than 35 in good health and CMV-seropositive. Each CDR3 is given with its conserved first and last residue. A D gene is named only where the DNA matches it firmly. Expanded clones get a size class; other rows say once, few or many, or leave the size out.

CDR3 length,V gene,clone size,D gene,J gene,CDR3 protein,CDR3 DNA
15,TRBV15,NA,TRBD1,TRBJ2-7,CATSRVGTGFYEQYF,TGTGCCACCAGCAGAGTGGGGACAGGTTTCTACGAGCAGTACTTC
13,TRBV7-2,few,TRBD1,TRBJ2-1,CASSRTGVIEQFF,TGTGCCAGCAGCCGGACAGGGGTGATTGAGCAGTTCTTC
16,TRBV5-6,NA,TRBD1,TRBJ2-2,CASSVNPGQGAGELFF,TGTGCCAGCAGCGTGAACCCGGGACAGGGGGCCGGGGAGCTGTTTTTT
14,TRBV2,NA,TRBD2,TRBJ2-3,CASSESRESDTQYF,TGTGCCAGCAGTGAATCGCGGGAGTCAGATACGCAGTATTTT
16,TRBV6-1,NA,TRBD2,TRBJ2-7,CASSESRREGLVGQYF,TGTGCCAGCAGTGAATCGAGGCGGGAGGGCCTCGTTGGGCAGTACTTC
15,TRBV11-1,NA,TRBD1,TRBJ2-7,CASSFSPGQGDEQYF,TGTGCCAGCAGCTTTTCCCCCGGACAGGGAGACGAGCAGTACTTC
15,TRBV6-5,NA,TRBD1,TRBJ1-1,CASSLSGQGTTEAFF,TGTGCCAGCAGTTTATCTGGACAGGGGACCACTGAAGCTTTCTTT
14,TRBV2,NA,TRBD2,TRBJ2-1,CASRNSGSLYEQFF,TGTGCCAGCAGGAATAGCGGGAGTCTCTATGAGCAGTTCTTC
12,TRBV5-1,once,TRBD1,TRBJ1-2,CASKGQNMGYTF,TGCGCCAGTAAGGGACAGAACATGGGCTACACCTTC
16,TRBV9,NA,NA,TRBJ2-3,CASSVGGGGGTDTQYF,TGTGCCAGCAGCGTAGGAGGAGGGGGCGGCACAGATACGCAGTATTTT
15,TRBV5-1,NA,TRBD1,TRBJ1-1,CASSLGQGVNTEAFF,TGCGCCAGCAGCTTAGGACAGGGGGTGAACACTGAAGCTTTCTTT
15,TRBV5-5,NA,NA,TRBJ2-1,CASSLLPGQYNEQFF,TGTGCCAGCAGCTTGCTGCCGGGACAATACAATGAGCAGTTCTTC
11,TRBV5-1,few,TRBD2,TRBJ2-7,CASTLGREQYF,TGCGCCAGCACACTCGGGAGGGAGCAGTACTTC
18,TRBV7-3,once,TRBD2,TRBJ2-3,CASSPPVGLAEDTDTQYF,TGTGCCAGCAGTCCCCCAGTTGGACTAGCGGAAGACACAGATACGCAGTATTTT
14,TRBV18,NA,TRBD1,TRBJ2-5,CASSPDRGSETQYF,TGTGCCAGCTCACCGGACAGGGGGTCGGAGACCCAGTACTTC
14,TRBV30,NA,NA,TRBJ1-1,CAWSVQGGGTEAFF,TGTGCCTGGAGCGTACAGGGTGGAGGCACTGAAGCTTTCTTT
15,TRBV5-1,NA,TRBD1,TRBJ2-5,CASSFGTGGSETQYF,TGCGCCAGCAGCTTCGGGACAGGGGGGTCAGAGACCCAGTACTTC
16,TRBV1,NA,NA,TRBJ2-1,CTSRTPGGASYNEQFF,TGCACCAGCAGGACCCCAGGCGGGGCCTCCTACAATGAGCAGTTCTTC
17,TRBV7-2,NA,NA,TRBJ2-5,CASSFEGVGLIVETQYF,TGTGCCAGCAGCTTTGAAGGGGTGGGGCTAATTGTGGAGACCCAGTACTTC
13,TRBV28,NA,NA,TRBJ1-1,CASSLPGWTEAFF,TGTGCCAGCAGTTTACCGGGTTGGACTGAAGCTTTCTTT
14,TRBV28,NA,TRBD1,TRBJ1-5,CASRPGQRYQPQHF,TGTGCCAGTCGACCGGGACAGAGATATCAGCCCCAGCATTTT
14,TRBV6-5,NA,NA,TRBJ1-2,CASRKGLLGGGYTF,TGTGCCAGCAGGAAGGGCCTCTTGGGAGGTGGCTACACCTTC
13,TRBV2,NA,TRBD1,TRBJ1-1,CASTLRQGTEAFF,TGTGCCAGCACCCTTAGACAGGGTACTGAAGCTTTCTTT
16,TRBV5-1,NA,NA,TRBJ2-2,CASTKRTRENTGELFF,TGCGCCAGCACAAAACGGACAAGGGAAAACACCGGGGAGCTGTTTTTT
15,TRBV4-1,NA,TRBD2,TRBJ2-7,CASSQASGSVYEQYF,TGCGCCAGCAGCCAGGCTAGCGGGAGCGTCTACGAGCAGTACTTC
15,TRBV7-9,once,TRBD1,TRBJ2-2,CASSSTGVSGGELFF,TGTGCCAGCAGTTCAACAGGGGTATCCGGCGGGGAGCTGTTTTTT
14,TRBV5-1,NA,NA,TRBJ1-1,CASSIQTENPEAFF,TGCGCCAGCAGCATACAGACAGAAAACCCTGAAGCTTTCTTT
17,TRBV4-1,NA,NA,TRBJ2-1,CASSQVRAGRRYNEQFF,TGCGCCAGCAGCCAGGTACGGGCGGGTAGGCGCTACAATGAGCAGTTCTTC
12,TRBV10-1,NA,TRBD1,TRBJ2-7,CASSAGTVEQYF,TGCGCCAGCAGCGCCGGGACAGTCGAGCAGTACTTC
17,TRBV7-2,NA,TRBD2,TRBJ2-4,CASSLALAGLAKNIQYF,TGTGCCAGCAGCTTAGCGCTAGCGGGATTAGCCAAAAACATTCAGTACTTC
16,TRBV2,NA,TRBD1,TRBJ1-5,CASSKDRGRVNQPQHF,TGTGCCAGCAGTAAGGACAGGGGGCGAGTCAATCAGCCCCAGCATTTT
16,TRBV4-2,NA,TRBD1,TRBJ2-7,CASSQDREQGFDEQYF,TGTGCCAGCAGCCAAGATAGGGAACAGGGGTTCGACGAGCAGTACTTC
16,TRBV27,NA,NA,TRBJ2-2,CASSIQTLPNTGELFF,TGTGCCAGCAGTATCCAGACACTCCCGAACACCGGGGAGCTGTTTTTT
17,TRBV19,NA,NA,TRBJ2-6,CASSLRPGEPGANVLTF,TGTGCCAGTAGTCTTCGCCCCGGGGAGCCCGGGGCCAACGTCCTGACTTTC
15,TRBV9,NA,NA,TRBJ2-7,CASSVSPGGPYEQYF,TGTGCCAGCAGCGTAAGCCCCGGGGGGCCCTACGAGCAGTACTTC
17,TRBV19,once,TRBD1,TRBJ1-2,CASSIGRTGTGVGGYTF,TGTGCCAGTAGTATAGGTCGGACCGGGACAGGGGTCGGTGGCTACACCTTC
15,TRBV28,NA,NA,TRBJ2-7,CASSSRGLIVYEQYF,TGTGCCAGCAGCTCCCGAGGACTAATTGTCTACGAGCAGTACTTC
13,TRBV25-1,once,TRBD1,TRBJ1-1,CASQRTGNTEAFF,TGTGCCAGCCAACGGACAGGGAACACTGAAGCTTTCTTT
14,TRBV7-3,NA,TRBD2,TRBJ2-1,CASSPGLASNEQFF,TGTGCCAGCAGCCCGGGACTAGCTTCCAATGAGCAGTTCTTC
13,TRBV7-9,NA,TRBD1,TRBJ2-7,CASSLNSDREQYF,TGTGCCAGCAGCCTGAATTCGGACAGGGAGCAGTACTTC
12,TRBV28,NA,NA,TRBJ1-1,CASSFLNTEAFF,TGTGCCAGCAGTTTCTTGAACACTGAAGCTTTCTTT
13,TRBV19,NA,TRBD1,TRBJ1-1,CASSIGQGGEAFF,TGTGCCAGTAGTATCGGACAGGGGGGTGAAGCTTTCTTT
16,TRBV11-2,NA,NA,TRBJ2-5,CASSLAGRPPIETQYF,TGTGCCAGCAGCTTAGCGGGTCGGCCCCCTATAGAGACCCAGTACTTC
14,TRBV28,NA,NA,TRBJ2-5,CASSFGDSQETQYF,TGTGCCAGCAGTTTCGGAGACAGTCAAGAGACCCAGTACTTC
15,TRBV6-5,NA,TRBD2,TRBJ2-1,CASSYEGTSGSEQFF,TGTGCCAGCAGTTACGAGGGGACTAGCGGATCTGAGCAGTTCTTC
16,TRBV2,NA,TRBD1,TRBJ2-3,CASSFDRGLVTDTQYF,TGTGCCAGCAGTTTTGACAGGGGGTTGGTGACAGATACGCAGTATTTT
15,TRBV7-8,NA,TRBD2,TRBJ2-4,CASSPTGTSKNIQYF,TGTGCCAGCAGCCCAACCGGGACTAGCAAAAACATTCAGTACTTC